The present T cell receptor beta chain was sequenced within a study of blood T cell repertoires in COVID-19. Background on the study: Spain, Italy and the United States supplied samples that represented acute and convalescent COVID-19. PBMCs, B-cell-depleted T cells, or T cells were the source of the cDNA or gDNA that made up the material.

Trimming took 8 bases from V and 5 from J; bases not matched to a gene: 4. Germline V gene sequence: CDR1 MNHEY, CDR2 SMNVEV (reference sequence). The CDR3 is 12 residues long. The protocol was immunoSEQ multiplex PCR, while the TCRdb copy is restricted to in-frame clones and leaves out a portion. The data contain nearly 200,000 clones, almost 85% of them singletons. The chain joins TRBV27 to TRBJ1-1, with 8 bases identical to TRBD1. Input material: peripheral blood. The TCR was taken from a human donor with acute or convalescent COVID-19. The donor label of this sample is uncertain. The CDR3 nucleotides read TGTGCCAGCTTCAGGGGGCTAACTGAAGCTTTCTTT. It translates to CASFRGLTEAFF.